The rows below give T cell receptor beta chains drawn from one sample of a study of PD-L1 blockade in urothelial cancer. Assay: immunoSEQ multiplex PCR; the TCRdb copy retains only in-frame clones and omits some. Of 85,000 to 95,000 clones in the sample, almost 90% were seen once. This specimen was PBMCs, taken around atezolizumab (anti-PD-L1) treatment. The receptors shown here come from a man in his 60s with urothelial cancer. Both conserved end residues are part of each CDR3. A D gene is named only where the DNA matches it firmly. Size is omitted from some rows. Given values are once, few, many or a class for expanded clones.

V gene: TRBV4-1; J gene: TRBJ1-4; clone size: .; D gene: TRBD1; CDR3 length: 16; CDR3 protein: CASSQAVYRGGEKLFF; CDR3 DNA: TGCGCCAGCAGCCAAGCTGTGTACAGGGGGGGCGAAAAACTGTTTTTT
V gene: TRBV28; J gene: TRBJ2-7; clone size: once; D gene: .; CDR3 length: 13; CDR3 protein: CASRAGQRYEQYF; CDR3 DNA: TGTGCCAGCAGGGCGGGACAGCGCTACGAGCAGTACTTC
V gene: TRBV28; J gene: TRBJ2-1; clone size: .; D gene: TRBD2; CDR3 length: 16; CDR3 protein: CASRPLASGSYNEQFF; CDR3 DNA: TGTGCCAGCAGACCCCTGGCTAGCGGGAGTTACAATGAGCAGTTCTTC
V gene: TRBV7-2; J gene: TRBJ1-2; clone size: .; D gene: TRBD1; CDR3 length: 16; CDR3 protein: CASSPTDSTGGLGYTF; CDR3 DNA: TGTGCCAGCAGCCCCACCGATTCGACAGGGGGCTTGGGCTACACCTTC
V gene: TRBV30; J gene: TRBJ1-1; clone size: .; D gene: .; CDR3 length: 13; CDR3 protein: CAWSQTGNTEAFF; CDR3 DNA: TGTGCCTGGAGCCAGACAGGGAACACTGAAGCTTTCTTT
V gene: TRBV5-4; J gene: TRBJ2-7; clone size: .; D gene: TRBD1; CDR3 length: 13; CDR3 protein: CASSPGQGNEQYF; CDR3 DNA: TGTGCCAGCAGCCCGGGACAGGGGAACGAGCAGTACTTC
V gene: TRBV10-3; J gene: TRBJ2-7; clone size: once; D gene: .; CDR3 length: 13; CDR3 protein: CAISQGGKYEQYF; CDR3 DNA: TGTGCCATCAGTCAGGGCGGGAAATACGAGCAGTACTTC
V gene: TRBV10-3; J gene: TRBJ2-7; clone size: .; D gene: TRBD2; CDR3 length: 13; CDR3 protein: CSGASGGREEQYF; CDR3 DNA: TGTTCGGGAGCTAGCGGGGGGCGGGAGGAGCAGTACTTC
V gene: TRBV5-1; J gene: TRBJ1-1; clone size: .; D gene: .; CDR3 length: 13; CDR3 protein: CASSLAGAGEAFF; CDR3 DNA: TGCGCCAGCAGCTTGGCAGGGGCTGGTGAAGCTTTCTTT
V gene: TRBV6-1; J gene: TRBJ2-4; clone size: .; D gene: TRBD1; CDR3 length: 17; CDR3 protein: CASSAGTASLAKNIQYF; CDR3 DNA: TGTGCCAGCAGTGCCGGGACAGCTAGTTTAGCCAAAAACATTCAGTACTTC
V gene: TRBV27; J gene: TRBJ1-1; clone size: .; D gene: TRBD1; CDR3 length: 16; CDR3 protein: CASSFSGGAREAEAFF; CDR3 DNA: TGTGCCAGCAGTTTCTCAGGGGGCGCAAGGGAAGCTGAAGCTTTCTTT
V gene: TRBV4-3; J gene: TRBJ2-5; clone size: .; D gene: .; CDR3 length: 14; CDR3 protein: CASSPGVTQETQYF; CDR3 DNA: TGCGCCAGCAGCCCCGGGGTCACTCAAGAGACCCAGTACTTC
V gene: TRBV18; J gene: TRBJ1-1; clone size: .; D gene: .; CDR3 length: 14; CDR3 protein: CASSPSQLNTEAFF; CDR3 DNA: TGTGCCAGCTCACCATCCCAGTTGAACACTGAAGCTTTCTTT
V gene: TRBV5-1; J gene: TRBJ2-7; clone size: .; D gene: TRBD1; CDR3 length: 14; CDR3 protein: CASSIQGFHYEQYF; CDR3 DNA: TGCGCCAGCAGCATACAGGGGTTCCACTACGAGCAGTACTTC
V gene: TRBV7-2; J gene: TRBJ2-3; clone size: .; D gene: .; CDR3 length: 13; CDR3 protein: CASSPTRLDTQYF; CDR3 DNA: TGTGCCAGCAGCCCCACTAGGTTAGATACGCAGTATTTT
V gene: TRBV10-2; J gene: TRBJ1-5; clone size: .; D gene: TRBD1; CDR3 length: 16; CDR3 protein: CASSFGQGAGGQPQHF; CDR3 DNA: TGCGCCAGCAGTTTTGGACAGGGGGCCGGGGGCCAGCCCCAGCATTTT
V gene: TRBV10-1; J gene: TRBJ1-1; clone size: once; D gene: .; CDR3 length: 12; CDR3 protein: CASRGQNTEAFF; CDR3 DNA: TGCGCCAGCAGGGGGCAGAACACTGAAGCTTTCTTT
V gene: TRBV28; J gene: TRBJ1-2; clone size: .; D gene: .; CDR3 length: 12; CDR3 protein: CASSRDSYGYTF; CDR3 DNA: TGTGCCAGCAGCCGAGACAGCTATGGCTACACCTTC
V gene: TRBV7-2; J gene: TRBJ2-7; clone size: .; D gene: TRBD1; CDR3 length: 15; CDR3 protein: CASSSPDRGHYEQYF; CDR3 DNA: TGTGCCAGCAGCTCACCGGACAGGGGGCACTACGAGCAGTACTTC
V gene: TRBV5-4; J gene: TRBJ2-7; clone size: once; D gene: TRBD2; CDR3 length: 14; CDR3 protein: CASSFSGPTYEQYF; CDR3 DNA: TGTGCCAGCAGCTTTAGCGGGCCGACCTACGAGCAGTACTTC
V gene: TRBV5-1; J gene: TRBJ2-1; clone size: .; D gene: .; CDR3 length: 15; CDR3 protein: CASSSSVSSYNEQFF; CDR3 DNA: TGCGCCAGCAGCTCTAGCGTAAGCTCCTACAATGAGCAGTTCTTC
V gene: TRBV19; J gene: TRBJ2-5; clone size: .; D gene: TRBD1; CDR3 length: 16; CDR3 protein: CASSPITGTVQETQYF; CDR3 DNA: TGTGCCAGTAGCCCCATAACAGGGACAGTACAAGAGACCCAGTACTTC
V gene: TRBV5-4; J gene: TRBJ1-1; clone size: .; D gene: .; CDR3 length: 12; CDR3 protein: CASSLLNTEAFF; CDR3 DNA: TGTGCCAGCAGCCTTTTAAACACTGAAGCTTTCTTT
V gene: TRBV9; J gene: TRBJ2-3; clone size: .; D gene: .; CDR3 length: 15; CDR3 protein: CASSVGKRPSDTQYF; CDR3 DNA: TGTGCCAGCAGCGTAGGCAAGCGTCCCTCAGATACGCAGTATTTT
V gene: TRBV21-1; J gene: TRBJ2-1; clone size: .; D gene: .; CDR3 length: 23; CDR3 protein: CASSKEKVRGQGATSGKSNEQFF; CDR3 DNA: TGTGCCAGCAGCAAAGAGAAGGTTAGGGGACAGGGGGCGACTAGCGGGAAGTCCAATGAGCAGTTCTTC
V gene: TRBV30; J gene: TRBJ1-1; clone size: few; D gene: .; CDR3 length: 13; CDR3 protein: CAWETGWVTEAFF; CDR3 DNA: TGTGCCTGGGAGACAGGATGGGTAACTGAAGCTTTCTTT
V gene: TRBV10-3; J gene: TRBJ2-7; clone size: .; D gene: .; CDR3 length: 12; CDR3 protein: CAISHVIGEQYF; CDR3 DNA: TGTGCCATCAGTCATGTGATCGGCGAGCAGTACTTC
V gene: TRBV9; J gene: TRBJ2-1; clone size: .; D gene: TRBD1; CDR3 length: 15; CDR3 protein: CASSPRGGQGNEQFF; CDR3 DNA: TGTGCCAGCAGCCCCCGGGGGGGACAGGGGAATGAGCAGTTCTTC
V gene: TRBV19; J gene: TRBJ2-5; clone size: .; D gene: .; CDR3 length: 14; CDR3 protein: CASSANRYQETQYF; CDR3 DNA: TGTGCCAGTAGTGCCAACAGGTACCAAGAGACCCAGTACTTC
V gene: TRBV5-1; J gene: TRBJ2-5; clone size: .; D gene: TRBD2; CDR3 length: 15; CDR3 protein: CASSLGASGKETQYF; CDR3 DNA: TGCGCCAGCAGCTTGGGAGCTAGCGGGAAGGAGACCCAGTACTTC
V gene: TRBV7-2; J gene: TRBJ2-1; clone size: once; D gene: TRBD2; CDR3 length: 16; CDR3 protein: CASSDVGGSIGNEQFF; CDR3 DNA: TGTGCCAGCAGCGACGTTGGCGGGAGCATCGGAAATGAGCAGTTCTTC
V gene: TRBV7-9; J gene: TRBJ2-3; clone size: .; D gene: .; CDR3 length: 11; CDR3 protein: CASSPTDTQYF; CDR3 DNA: TGTGCCAGCAGCCCGACAGATACGCAGTATTTT
V gene: TRBV7-9; J gene: TRBJ2-5; clone size: .; D gene: TRBD2; CDR3 length: 14; CDR3 protein: CASSIAGGQETQYF; CDR3 DNA: TGTGCCAGCAGCATAGCGGGAGGTCAAGAGACCCAGTACTTC
V gene: TRBV30; J gene: TRBJ1-5; clone size: .; D gene: TRBD1; CDR3 length: 15; CDR3 protein: CAWSPGGSSNQPQHF; CDR3 DNA: TGTGCCTGGAGCCCAGGGGGTTCTAGCAATCAGCCCCAGCATTTT
V gene: TRBV6-5; J gene: TRBJ2-5; clone size: .; D gene: TRBD1; CDR3 length: 12; CDR3 protein: CASRTGGETQYF; CDR3 DNA: TGTGCCAGCAGGACAGGGGGAGAGACCCAGTACTTC
V gene: TRBV30; J gene: TRBJ2-1; clone size: .; D gene: TRBD2; CDR3 length: 14; CDR3 protein: CAWRGLAGYNEQFF; CDR3 DNA: TGTGCCTGGAGAGGACTAGCGGGATATAATGAGCAGTTCTTC
V gene: TRBV5-4; J gene: TRBJ1-2; clone size: .; D gene: .; CDR3 length: 14; CDR3 protein: CASSLPRTNYGYTF; CDR3 DNA: TGTGCCAGCAGCTTGCCCAGAACTAACTATGGCTACACCTTC
V gene: TRBV5-4; J gene: TRBJ2-7; clone size: .; D gene: TRBD2; CDR3 length: 13; CDR3 protein: CASSSGLAGEQYF; CDR3 DNA: TGTGCCAGCAGCTCCGGACTAGCGGGTGAGCAGTACTTC
V gene: TRBV6-6; J gene: TRBJ2-5; clone size: .; D gene: TRBD1; CDR3 length: 13; CDR3 protein: CASSFGQDGTQYF; CDR3 DNA: TGTGCCAGCAGTTTCGGACAGGATGGGACCCAGTACTTC